Listed below are T cell receptor beta chains from one sample, sequenced in a study of identical twins. A single record per CDR3 protein comes from TCRdb applying MiXCR to the 5' RACE reads. The data show roughly 470,000 distinct CDR3 sequences, over 11% seen once. The same sample was also used in a study of yellow fever vaccine responses in identical twins.

Sequencing was performed on CD4+ T cells sorted from blood. The source of these receptors is a woman between 18 and 29 years old in good health. Each CDR3 is given with its conserved first and last residue. A D gene is named only where the DNA matches it firmly. Clone size is stated in some rows and not others, as once, few, many or a class when expanded.

D gene	V gene	clone size	J gene	CDR3 DNA	CDR3 protein
TRBD2	TRBV4-2	once	TRBJ2-2	TGTGCCAGCAGCCAAGTTCTGGGACTAGCGGGAGGGACTAACACCGGGGAGCTGTTTTTT	CASSQVLGLAGGTNTGELFF
TRBD1	TRBV4-1	-	TRBJ2-1	TGCGCCAGCAGCCAAGATCCTATTACAGGGGGCTCCTACAATGAGCAGTTCTTC	CASSQDPITGGSYNEQFF
-	TRBV18	-	TRBJ2-1	TGTGCCAGCTCACCACTAGCGTCCCAAGACAATGAGCAGTTCTTC	CASSPLASQDNEQFF
TRBD2	TRBV20-1	-	TRBJ2-5	TGCAGTGCTAAGGAGTCATCTTTGGGACTAGCGTTCGAGACCCAGTACTTC	CSAKESSLGLAFETQYF
-	TRBV2	-	TRBJ2-1	TGTGCCAGCAGTCTGTCTGGGGCCGGGGAGCAGTTCTTC	CASSLSGAGEQFF
TRBD2	TRBV10-1	many	TRBJ2-3	TGCGCCACCTCCTCCGGGACTAGCGGGAGAGGAGATACGCAGTATTTT	CATSSGTSGRGDTQYF
-	TRBV3-1	-	TRBJ1-2	TGTGCCAGCAGCCAAGACTATGGACAGCAACTGCTGGCTGGCTACACCTTC	CASSQDYGQQLLAGYTF
-	TRBV2	-	TRBJ2-2	TGTGCCAGCACCATCGCACCCCCCGGGGAGCTGTTTTTT	CASTIAPPGELFF
TRBD2	TRBV20-1	-	TRBJ2-3	TGCAGTGCTGCGACTAGCGGGAGATCAGATACGCAGTATTTT	CSAATSGRSDTQYF
TRBD1	TRBV2	-	TRBJ2-7	TGTGCCAGCGTTTGGACAGGGGCCTCCTACGAGCAGTACTTC	CASVWTGASYEQYF
-	TRBV6-2/TRBV6-3	-	TRBJ2-2	TGTGCCAGCAGCTACCAATACACCGGGGAGCTGTTTTTT	CASSYQYTGELFF
TRBD2	TRBV29-1	few	TRBJ2-3	TGCAGCGTTCCAGCGGGGGGTAACGGAGATACGCAGTATTTT	CSVPAGGNGDTQYF
TRBD2	TRBV29-1	many	TRBJ2-1	TGCAGCGTTGAAGGTGGGACTATCTATAATGAGCAGTTCTTC	CSVEGGTIYNEQFF
-	TRBV6-6	-	TRBJ2-1	TGTGCCAGCAGCAAAATACAGGAGTCTGAGCAGTTCTTC	CASSKIQESEQFF
TRBD1	TRBV12-5	-	TRBJ2-6	TGTGCTAGTGCCCCGGGACAGGTAGGGGCCGGGGCCAACGTCCTGACTTTC	CASAPGQVGAGANVLTF
TRBD1	TRBV5-1	few	TRBJ2-7	TGCGCCAGCAGGTCCGGGACAGGGAGTTCCTACGAGCAGTACTTC	CASRSGTGSSYEQYF
-	TRBV4-3	-	TRBJ2-1	TGCGCCAGCAGCCAAAAGGGACCCTGGCCCCATGAGCAGTTCTTC	CASSQKGPWPHEQFF
TRBD1	TRBV30	-	TRBJ1-1	TGTGCCTGGAAGGGGGCAGTGAACACTGAAGCTTTCTTT	CAWKGAVNTEAFF
TRBD1	TRBV3-1	medium-sized	TRBJ2-5	TGTGCCAGCAGCCAGAAAACGGGACAGGGGGCTCGGCAAGAGACCCAGTACTTC	CASSQKTGQGARQETQYF
-	TRBV21-1	few	TRBJ2-3	TGTGCCAGCAGCAAGCGGACTAGCGGAACTAGCACAGATACGCAGTATTTT	CASSKRTSGTSTDTQYF
TRBD1	TRBV6-5	few	TRBJ2-1	TGTGCCAGCAGTTTAATACAGGGGGCAGACTACAATGAGCAGTTCTTC	CASSLIQGADYNEQFF
-	TRBV7-9	many	TRBJ1-1	TGTGCCAGCAGCCCAACTGGGGTCATGGGCACTGAAGCTTTCTTT	CASSPTGVMGTEAFF
-	TRBV18	-	TRBJ2-3	TGTGCCAGCTCACCGGCCAGGGGGGCAGATACGCAGTATTTT	CASSPARGADTQYF
TRBD2	TRBV12-3/TRBV12-4	-	TRBJ2-7	TGTGCCAGCAAGAAAGCGGGGGCCACCTACGAGCAGTACTTC	CASKKAGATYEQYF
-	TRBV5-5	few	TRBJ2-7	TGTGCCAGCAGTTCGGACTACTACGAGCAGTACTTC	CASSSDYYEQYF
-	TRBV3-1	few	TRBJ1-5	TGTGCCAGCAGCCAAGATGGGCGCCTTGTGTCAGGGGAACAGCCCCAGCATTTT	CASSQDGRLVSGEQPQHF
TRBD1	TRBV28	-	TRBJ2-1	TGTGCCAGCAGTCTCCGGGACAGGGGGCTTTACTTC	CASSLRDRGLYF
-	TRBV19	few	TRBJ2-2	TGTGCCAGTAGTTCAAGACTCAACACCGGGGAGCTGTTTTTT	CASSSRLNTGELFF
-	TRBV5-1	few	TRBJ2-1	TGCGCCAGCAGCTTGGCGGGGGCCCAGAACGATGAGCAGTTCTTC	CASSLAGAQNDEQFF
TRBD1	TRBV20-1	-	TRBJ2-2	TGCAGTGCTCCGGACAGGGGGCCGGCCGGGGAGCTGTTTTTT	CSAPDRGPAGELFF
-	TRBV29-1	few	TRBJ2-5	TGCAGCGTTTCCGCCTCCTTTACTGAGACCCAGTACTTC	CSVSASFTETQYF
-	TRBV18	few	TRBJ2-7	TGTGCCAGCTCGGCAGGGAGATTATACGAGCAGTACTTC	CASSAGRLYEQYF
-	TRBV7-2	-	TRBJ2-1	TGTGCCAGCAGCTTAGGTCTCCCCTTATCTGAGCAGTTCTTC	CASSLGLPLSEQFF
TRBD2	TRBV7-3	-	TRBJ2-2	TGTGCCAGCAGCTTAAGAGGACTAGCGGTCAACACCGGGGAGCTGTTTTTT	CASSLRGLAVNTGELFF
-	TRBV9	-	TRBJ2-3	TGTGCCAGCAGCTTCTGGGGGGGGGCCCCCACAGATACGCAGTATTTT	CASSFWGGAPTDTQYF
TRBD2	TRBV10-2	few	TRBJ2-7	TGCGCCAGCAGTGGACTAGCGATGTACGAGCAGTACTTC	CASSGLAMYEQYF
TRBD1	TRBV10-3	few	TRBJ1-6	TGTGCCATCAGCGGGACAGTTGGTTCACCCCTCCACTTT	CAISGTVGSPLHF
-	TRBV6-6	-	TRBJ2-1	TGTGCCAGCAGCGCTGACTTTGGTGAGCAGTTCTTC	CASSADFGEQFF
TRBD2	TRBV20-1	-	TRBJ2-2	TGCAGTGCTACGACTAGCGGGAGGGAATACACCGGGGAGCTGTTTTTT	CSATTSGREYTGELFF
TRBD1	TRBV24-1	few	TRBJ2-7	TGTGCCACCAGTGATCCCGGGACAGGGATATACGAGCAGTACTTC	CATSDPGTGIYEQYF
-	TRBV18	-	TRBJ2-7	TGTGCCAGCTCACGGGGACGGGGCGACTCCTACGAGCAGTACTTC	CASSRGRGDSYEQYF
TRBD2	TRBV11-2	-	TRBJ2-1	TGTGCCAGCAGCCCGGCTGGGGGGACTAGCGGGGGGTACAATGAGCAGTTCTTC	CASSPAGGTSGGYNEQFF
-	TRBV20-1	-	TRBJ2-7	TGCAGTGCCCCGTGGTCGGCCTACGAGCAGTACTTC	CSAPWSAYEQYF
TRBD2	TRBV2	few	TRBJ2-1	TGTGCCAGCAGCGGACCCCGGACTAGCGGGGGTTACAATGAGCAGTTCTTC	CASSGPRTSGGYNEQFF
TRBD1	TRBV9	-	TRBJ1-6	TGTGCCAGCAGCGTAGCAGAGACAGGGAATTCACCCCTCCACTTT	CASSVAETGNSPLHF
TRBD2	TRBV3-1	few	TRBJ2-3	TGTGCCAGCAGCCAAGTTCTTGGCGGGGGGGCGACGATGATTACGCAGTATTTT	CASSQVLGGGATMITQYF
TRBD2	TRBV6-1	-	TRBJ2-5	TGTGCCAGCAGTGAAGCTAGCGGGAGAGGGGAGACCCAGTACTTC	CASSEASGRGETQYF
TRBD2	TRBV4-2	-	TRBJ2-1	TGTGCCAGCAGCCAAGGAGACACTAGCGGAGGGGGCAATGAGCAGTTCTTC	CASSQGDTSGGGNEQFF
TRBD1	TRBV30	few	TRBJ1-1	TGTGCCTGTAACAGGGGAACAGGCACTGAAGCTTTCTTT	CACNRGTGTEAFF
TRBD1	TRBV5-1	few	TRBJ2-3	TGCGCCAGCAGCTCTCTCTTACAGGGGGGTGCAGATACGCAGTATTTT	CASSSLLQGGADTQYF
-	TRBV2	-	TRBJ2-4	TGTGCCAGCAGAGAGGGAAAGCAGTACTTC	CASREGKQYF
-	TRBV18	few	TRBJ1-1	TGTGCCAGCTCAGTCGGAGGGGTGATGAACACTGAAGCTTTCTTT	CASSVGGVMNTEAFF
TRBD1	TRBV4-3	few	TRBJ2-3	TGCGCCAGCAGCCAAGATTATGGACAGGTTACAGATACGCAGTATTTT	CASSQDYGQVTDTQYF
TRBD1	TRBV10-3	few	TRBJ2-3	TGTGCCATCAGCCAGAAAACAGGGGGTGGGACAGATACGCAGTATTTT	CAISQKTGGGTDTQYF
-	TRBV6-1	few	TRBJ2-2	TGTGCCAGCAGTCCTGAGGGGCTCAACTATAACACCGGGGAGCTGTTTTTT	CASSPEGLNYNTGELFF
-	TRBV3-1	few	TRBJ2-5	TGTGCCAGCAGCCAACCCTCTCGGGCCCAGTACTTC	CASSQPSRAQYF
-	TRBV14	few	TRBJ2-4	TGTGCCAGCAGCCGGGCAGGGGGGGGAAACATTCAGTACTTC	CASSRAGGGNIQYF
TRBD2	TRBV7-2	few	TRBJ2-7	TGTGCCAGCAGCTTAGCGTTGGGGACTAGCGAAAAGGGTTCCTACGAGCAGTACTTC	CASSLALGTSEKGSYEQYF
-	TRBV6-1	-	TRBJ2-5	TGTGCCAGCAGTGTTGACGGCATGTACCAAGAGACCCAGTACTTC	CASSVDGMYQETQYF